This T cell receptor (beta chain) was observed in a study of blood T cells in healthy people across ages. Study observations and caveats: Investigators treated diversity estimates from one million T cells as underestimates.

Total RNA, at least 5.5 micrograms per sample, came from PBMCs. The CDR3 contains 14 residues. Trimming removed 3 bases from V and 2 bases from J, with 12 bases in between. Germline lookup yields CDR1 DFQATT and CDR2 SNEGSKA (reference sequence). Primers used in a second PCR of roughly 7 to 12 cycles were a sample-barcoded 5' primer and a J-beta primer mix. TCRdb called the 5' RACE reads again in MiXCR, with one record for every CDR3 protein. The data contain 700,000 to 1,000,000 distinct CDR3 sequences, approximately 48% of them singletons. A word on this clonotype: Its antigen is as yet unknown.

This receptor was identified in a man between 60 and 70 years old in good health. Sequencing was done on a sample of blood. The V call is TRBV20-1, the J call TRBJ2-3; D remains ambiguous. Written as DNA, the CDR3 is TGCAGTGCTAGTCGCGGATTGAACACAGATACGCAGTATTTT. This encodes CSASRGLNTDTQYF.